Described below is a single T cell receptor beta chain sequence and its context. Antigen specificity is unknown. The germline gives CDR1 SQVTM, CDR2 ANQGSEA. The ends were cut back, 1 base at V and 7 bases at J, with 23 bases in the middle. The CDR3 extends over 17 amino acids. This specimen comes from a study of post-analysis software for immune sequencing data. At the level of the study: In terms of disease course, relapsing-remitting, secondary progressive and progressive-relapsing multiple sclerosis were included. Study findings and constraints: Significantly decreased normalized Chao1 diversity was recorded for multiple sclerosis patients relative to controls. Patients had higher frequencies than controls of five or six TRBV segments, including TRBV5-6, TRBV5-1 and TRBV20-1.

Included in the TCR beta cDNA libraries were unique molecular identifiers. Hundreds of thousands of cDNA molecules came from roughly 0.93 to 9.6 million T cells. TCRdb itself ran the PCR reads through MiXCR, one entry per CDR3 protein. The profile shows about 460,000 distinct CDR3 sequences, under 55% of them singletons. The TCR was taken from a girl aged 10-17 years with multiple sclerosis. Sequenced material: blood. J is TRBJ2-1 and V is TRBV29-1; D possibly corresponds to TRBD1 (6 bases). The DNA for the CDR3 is TGCAGCGTTGAAGCGCCCGGGACGCAGGGGCCTCTAAATGAGCAGTTCTTC. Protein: CSVEAPGTQGPLNEQFF.